These T cell receptor beta chains were read from a single sample in a study of a mutant IDH1 vaccine in newly diagnosed glioma. Produced via immunoSEQ multiplex PCR; TCRdb's table is partial and in-frame only. The sample has 45,000 to 60,000 clones, over 65% seen once. The sample here was PBMCs, taken from a glioma patient treated with radiotherapy, temozolomide or both. All receptors come from a woman aged 40-49 years with glioma. Both conserved end residues are part of each CDR3. A D gene is named only where the DNA matches it firmly. For some rows the clone size is stated as once, few or many, or as a class when expanded; others skip it.

clone_size	cdr3_length	v_call	j_call	d_call	cdr3_aa	cdr3_nt
NA	14	TRBV18	TRBJ1-5	NA	CASSPLGGNQPQHF	TGTGCCAGCTCACCTCTGGGCGGAAACCAGCCCCAGCATTTT
NA	17	TRBV19	TRBJ1-4	NA	CASSMGLAPIVDEKLFF	TGTGCCAGTAGTATGGGACTGGCCCCAATCGTGGATGAAAAACTGTTTTTT
NA	15	TRBV5-4	TRBJ2-2	NA	CASSFRGGGHGELFF	TGTGCCAGCAGCTTCCGAGGGGGGGGGCACGGGGAGCTGTTTTTT
NA	17	TRBV5-4	TRBJ1-4	NA	CASSWRGRGQDNEKLFF	TGTGCCAGCAGTTGGAGGGGCAGGGGTCAGGATAATGAAAAACTGTTTTTT
NA	13	TRBV30	TRBJ1-3	NA	CAWSLHTGNTIYF	TGTGCCTGGAGTTTACATACTGGAAACACCATATATTTT
NA	14	TRBV6-5	TRBJ1-1	NA	CASQSTGRNTEAFF	TGTGCCAGCCAATCTACTGGGCGGAACACTGAAGCTTTCTTT
NA	16	TRBV5-4	TRBJ2-5	TRBD2	CASSLGNSGGQETQYF	TGTGCCAGCAGCTTGGGTAATAGCGGGGGGCAAGAGACCCAGTACTTC
NA	13	TRBV7-6	TRBJ1-1	NA	CASSFGKNTEAFF	TGTGCCAGCAGCTTTGGGAAGAACACTGAAGCTTTCTTT
NA	19	TRBV2	TRBJ2-7	TRBD1	CASSILTGGAPLLSYEQYF	TGTGCCAGCAGTATATTAACAGGGGGCGCCCCTTTACTTTCCTACGAGCAGTACTTC
few	14	TRBV5-1	TRBJ1-6	NA	CASSLGSYNSPLHF	TGCGCCAGCAGCTTAGGCTCCTATAATTCACCCCTCCACTTT
NA	12	TRBV18	TRBJ2-7	NA	CASSPETYEQYF	TGTGCCAGCTCACCAGAGACGTACGAGCAGTACTTC
few	15	TRBV18	TRBJ2-3	NA	CASYSTVHPADTQYF	TGTGCCAGCTATTCTACTGTTCACCCGGCAGATACGCAGTATTTT
NA	14	TRBV27	TRBJ1-3	NA	CASSSTGLRNTIYF	TGTGCCAGCAGTTCAACAGGGCTTCGAAACACCATATATTTT
NA	14	TRBV7-2	TRBJ2-5	NA	CASSPTGPPETQYF	TGTGCCAGCAGCCCGACGGGACCCCCAGAGACCCAGTACTTC
few	17	TRBV7-6	TRBJ2-3	TRBD2	CASSGRLAGALTDTQYF	TGTGCCAGCAGCGGTCGACTAGCGGGGGCCCTCACAGATACGCAGTATTTT
NA	14	TRBV5-1	TRBJ1-4	NA	CASSLSGDDEKLFF	TGCGCCAGCAGCTTATCCGGGGACGATGAAAAACTGTTTTTT
NA	15	TRBV15	TRBJ1-5	NA	CATSRGWSADQPQHF	TGTGCCACCAGCAGAGGTTGGTCGGCTGATCAGCCCCAGCATTTT
few	16	TRBV5-1	TRBJ1-2	TRBD1	CASSLPRDRTAIGYTF	TGCGCCAGCAGCCTCCCCCGGGACAGGACCGCTATTGGCTACACCTTC
NA	16	TRBV4-1	TRBJ2-5	NA	CASSQNQMGGRETQYF	TGCGCCAGCAGCCAAAATCAAATGGGGGGTCGGGAGACCCAGTACTTC
once	15	TRBV13	TRBJ2-1	TRBD1	CASSRDSRGPNEQFF	TGTGCCAGCAGTCGGGACAGTAGGGGACCCAATGAGCAGTTCTTC
once	15	TRBV7-6	TRBJ1-1	NA	CASSLGPGGDTEAFF	TGTGCCAGCAGCTTAGGGCCCGGAGGGGACACTGAAGCTTTCTTT
NA	10	TRBV29-1	TRBJ2-1	NA	CSPERTSQFF	TGCAGCCCCGAACGGACTTCACAGTTCTTC
NA	15	TRBV10-1	TRBJ2-7	TRBD1	CASSFGTGRSYEQYF	TGCGCCAGCAGTTTCGGGACAGGGAGGTCCTACGAGCAGTACTTC
few	14	TRBV5-1	TRBJ1-2	NA	CASSPSGAGYGYTF	TGCGCCAGCAGCCCATCGGGGGCGGGATATGGCTACACCTTC
NA	14	TRBV5-1	TRBJ2-5	TRBD1	CASSLQGFQETQYF	TGCGCCAGCAGTTTACAGGGGTTCCAAGAGACCCAGTACTTC
NA	16	TRBV14	TRBJ2-2	NA	CASSHAKLGTTGELFF	TGTGCCAGCAGCCATGCAAAACTCGGGACCACCGGGGAGCTGTTTTTT
NA	12	TRBV7-6	TRBJ2-7	NA	CASSLDAYEQYF	TGTGCCAGCAGCCTGGACGCCTACGAGCAGTACTTC